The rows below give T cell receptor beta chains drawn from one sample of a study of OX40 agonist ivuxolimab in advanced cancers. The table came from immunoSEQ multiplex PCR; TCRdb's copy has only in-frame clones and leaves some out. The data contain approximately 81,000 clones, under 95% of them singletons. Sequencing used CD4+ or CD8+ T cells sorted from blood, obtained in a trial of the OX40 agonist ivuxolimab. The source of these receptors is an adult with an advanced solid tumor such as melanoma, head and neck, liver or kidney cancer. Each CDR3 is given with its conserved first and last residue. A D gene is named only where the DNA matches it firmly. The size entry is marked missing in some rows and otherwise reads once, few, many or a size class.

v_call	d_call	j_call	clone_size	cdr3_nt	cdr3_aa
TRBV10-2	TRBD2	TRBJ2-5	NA	TGCGCCAGCAGTGATTCGGCGCGGGGGCAAGAGACCCAGTACTTC	CASSDSARGQETQYF
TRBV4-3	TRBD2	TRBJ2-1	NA	TGCGCCAGCAGCCAAGATAGTGGGTGGGCGGGGGAACAGTTCTTC	CASSQDSGWAGEQFF
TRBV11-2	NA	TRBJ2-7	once	TGTGCCAGCAGCTTAGCGCAGGGGTTTCGATCATACGAGCAGTACTTC	CASSLAQGFRSYEQYF
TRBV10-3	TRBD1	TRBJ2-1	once	TGTGCCATCAGAGAATTTTTGGGACAGGTGTCCCACAATGAGCAGTTCTTC	CAIREFLGQVSHNEQFF
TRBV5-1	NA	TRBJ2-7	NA	TGCGCCAGCAGCTTGACGGGAGATTTCTACGAGCAGTACTTC	CASSLTGDFYEQYF
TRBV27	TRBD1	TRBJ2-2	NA	TGTGCCAGCAGTTCCCCGACAGGGCCTCTTGCCGGGGAGCTGTTTTTT	CASSSPTGPLAGELFF
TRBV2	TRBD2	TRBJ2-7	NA	TGTGCCAGCAGTGATGGACTAGCGGGATCCTACGAGCAGTACTTC	CASSDGLAGSYEQYF
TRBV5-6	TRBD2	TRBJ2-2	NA	TGTGCCAGCAGCTTGGAGCTAGCGGGCCCCACCGGGGAGCTGTTTTTT	CASSLELAGPTGELFF
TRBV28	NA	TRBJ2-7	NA	TGTGCCAGCAGCGGCCCCGAGCAGTACTTC	CASSGPEQYF
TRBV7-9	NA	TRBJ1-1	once	TGTGCCAGCAGCTCACCCTTGTCTAGGACTGAAGCTTTCTTT	CASSSPLSRTEAFF
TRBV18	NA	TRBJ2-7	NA	TGTGCCAGCTCACCCGATCTGGGCGTCCCCCGGGGGGAGCAGTACTTC	CASSPDLGVPRGEQYF
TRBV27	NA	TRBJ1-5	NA	TGTGCCAGCAGTCACCTATCGACCCAGGATAGCAATCAGCCCCAGCATTTT	CASSHLSTQDSNQPQHF
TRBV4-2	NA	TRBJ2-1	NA	TGTGCCAGCAGCCAAGATGGAGAGATCTCCTACAATGAGCAGTTCTTC	CASSQDGEISYNEQFF
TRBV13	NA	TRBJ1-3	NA	TGTGCCAGCAGCTTAACCGGAAACACCATATATTTT	CASSLTGNTIYF
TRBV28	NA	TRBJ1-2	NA	TGTGCCAGCAGGGCGATACAGCCTAACTATGGCTACACCTTC	CASRAIQPNYGYTF
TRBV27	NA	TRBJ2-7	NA	TGTGCCAGCAGTTTTACAGGGTCCGAGCAGTACTTC	CASSFTGSEQYF
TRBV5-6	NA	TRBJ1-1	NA	TGTGCCAGCAGCTTGAAGACCTACAGCCCTGAAGCTTTCTTT	CASSLKTYSPEAFF
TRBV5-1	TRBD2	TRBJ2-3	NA	TGCGCCAGCACCGGCCGGGGGGCGCAGTATTTT	CASTGRGAQYF
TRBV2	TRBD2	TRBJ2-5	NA	TGTGCCAGCAGTCAACTAGCGTCGGAGACCCAGTACTTC	CASSQLASETQYF
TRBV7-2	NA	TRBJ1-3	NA	TGTGCCAGCAGCCTAAACCCATCTGGAAACACCATATATTTT	CASSLNPSGNTIYF
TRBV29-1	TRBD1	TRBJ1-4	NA	TGCAGCGTACAGGGGCCCACTAATGAAAAACTGTTTTTT	CSVQGPTNEKLFF
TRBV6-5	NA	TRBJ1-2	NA	TGTGCCAGCAGTGGATACACCCTCGTCTCCTATGGCTACACCTTC	CASSGYTLVSYGYTF
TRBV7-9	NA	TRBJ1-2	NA	TGTGCCAGCAGCGAACCCCAGGGAGAGTTTAACTATGGCTACACCTTC	CASSEPQGEFNYGYTF
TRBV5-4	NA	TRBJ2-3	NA	TGTGCCAGCAGCTTCCTTGGCTCCACAGATACGCAGTATTTT	CASSFLGSTDTQYF
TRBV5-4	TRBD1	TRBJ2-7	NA	TGTGCCAGCAGCGTCGGGACAGGACCAGCCTACGAGCAGTACTTC	CASSVGTGPAYEQYF
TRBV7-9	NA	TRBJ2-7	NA	TGTGCCAGCAGCTTCTATACCCCGGGGCAGCAAGAGCAGTACTTC	CASSFYTPGQQEQYF